This TCR beta chain stems from a study of shared clonotypes between healthy human individuals (dated by TCRdb to the early 2020s). Broadly, across the study: The cohort included a few men and a couple of women between 18 and 49 years of age. Different laboratories and diverse techniques were used to prepare libraries and sequence TCR repertoires, to increase sequencing depth and limit assay-specific biases. Between about 0.94 and 10 billion PBMCs per donor were obtained by leukapheresis. The study deeply sequenced blood TCR repertoires of about 5 healthy adults to estimate repertoire size and the extent of clonotype sharing between individuals. For each donor, three plates each were used for CD4 naive and CD4 memory, two plates were used for CD8 naive, and one plate was used for CD8 memory.

General study outcomes and caveats: Higher generation probabilities were observed for clonotypes shared by all four sorted-subset donors than for non-shared clonotypes. Sampling was restricted to blood, and TCR repertoires in tissue are likely to differ from TCR repertoires in blood. Pairwise subsampling indicated that sequencing depth was expected to affect the degree of clonotype sharing among donors. Rarefaction of sorted-subset datasets indicated incomplete sequencing despite the large sequencing depth. Naive subsets generally had larger estimated clonotype richness than memory subsets. Because the study included only a small number of donors, the genetic and exposure-history diversity represented was limited. Sharing across a few donors was observed for approximately 5% of naive CD4, 3% to 3.5% of naive CD8, about 2.3% of memory CD4, and about 0.4% of memory CD8 clonotypes.

Healthy HIV-negative adults with no recently reported acute infections or vaccinations were included as donors. Every donor was a Caucasian adult residing in Nashville, Tennessee, USA. CD4+ T cells were enriched through magnetic negative selection, after which naive cells were positively selected on CD45RA and the remaining negative fraction served as the memory subset. Blood was collected by leukapheresis, and PBMCs were isolated by Ficoll-Histopaque density gradient centrifugation and then cryopreserved in liquid nitrogen vapor phase. Purity and quantity of every magnetically sorted T cell population were checked by analytical flow cytometry. Each sorted fraction had its genomic DNA isolated and then quantified by UV absorbance on a Nanodrop 2000c. With regard to this clone: No antigen is known for it. It has no much larger one-base neighbor in the sample; base qualities were not kept. The same CDR3 is also encoded by other DNA sequences in this sample.

Using the deep immunoSEQ assay, TCR CDR3 regions were amplified from genomic DNA by multiplex PCR. For each cell subset, the extracted genomic DNA was distributed evenly across all wells of several immunoSEQ 96-well plates, and each plate served as one replicate. For sorted subsets, approximately 210 ng of genomic DNA, equivalent to tens of thousands of T cell genomes, went into each replicate PCR. Purified libraries were quantified with a Qubit 3.0 fluorometer, sized on a Bioanalyzer 2100, and re-quantified with the KAPA Library Quantification kit. A separate single-read 150-cycle Illumina NextSeq 550 flow cell was used to sequence each immunoSEQ 96-well plate. On the authors' methods: Because only junctional sequences without quality scores were contained in the immunoSEQ output, filtering matching that applied to full-length reads could not be performed. Sequences were annotated with PyIR, a Python wrapper for IgBLAST v1.9, using IMGT germline references to assign V/J genes and CDR3. Reads with weak V/J assignments (E-value above 1e-6), missing CDR3, stop codons, out-of-frame junctions, or ambiguous translated residues were removed. V3J clonotypes were defined as sequences sharing the same inferred V gene, J gene, and CDR3 amino acid sequence. To compute the percentage overlap between repertoires, the number of shared unique clonotypes was divided by the size of the smaller repertoire. RTK rarefaction, the Chao1 estimator, and Recon v2.1 estimates of unobserved clonotypes were used to assess repertoire richness. OLGA was used to compute generation probabilities for all TCRbeta clonotypes that the gDNA method yielded from a handful of donors. In its TCRdb copy, this immuneACCESS table keeps in-frame sequences only and misses some clones. Where compared with another copy, unresolved V genes explain less than half of these, and the others have no known cause. V, J and clone size reflect that table, while D and trimming were determined from the DNA. This sample has about 680,000 clones in its table, and less than 80% of those were observed once. The ten largest clones add up to around 1.8% of the sample.

At the junction V is shortened by 2 bases and J by 0 bases, with 6 bases in between. From its cysteine to its phenylalanine, the CDR3 spans 15 amino acids. Of all the DNA, just the CDR3 is kept, 45 bases in frame from base 1. CDR1 and CDR2 (SGHRS, YFSETQ) derive from the germline V gene. Sequenced material: memory CD4+ T cells sorted from blood. Reading the label with the study, this specimen's cell subset or site is: CD45RA-negative fraction. The receptor comes from a woman aged 25 to 39 in good health. The V and J genes are TRBV5-1 and TRBJ2-6; the D gene is not confidently resolved. The sequenced DNA: TGCGCCAGCAGCTTTGGTGGCTCTGGGGCCAACGTCCTGACTTTC. It translates to CASSFGGSGANVLTF.